A selection of T cell receptor beta chains follows, all from one sample in a study of cytomegalovirus exposure and HLA in healthy donors. Produced via immunoSEQ multiplex PCR; TCRdb's table is partial and in-frame only. The repertoire consists of around 90,000 clones, with approximately 81% occurring once and the leading ten covering around an eighth. Material: PBMCs. The receptors come from a woman between 18 and 30 years old in good health and CMV-seropositive. Each CDR3 is given with its conserved first and last residue. A D gene is named only where the DNA matches it firmly. Rows give clone size only sometimes, using once, few, many, or a class for an expanded clone.

TRBV28	TRBJ2-3	once	.	TGTGCCAGCAGCTTAAGCGGGCATAACCAAGATACGCAGTATTTT	CASSLSGHNQDTQYF
TRBV11-3	TRBJ2-2	.	TRBD1	TGTGCCAGTAGCACAGGGGACCTGAGGACCGGGGAGCTGTTTTTT	CASSTGDLRTGELFF
TRBV28	TRBJ2-3	.	TRBD1	TGTGCCAGCACCGAGGACAGGGGCACAGATACGCAGTATTTT	CASTEDRGTDTQYF
TRBV6-5	TRBJ1-2	.	.	TGTGCCAGCAGTTACACATTTAACTATGGCTACACCTTC	CASSYTFNYGYTF
TRBV4-1	TRBJ2-3	.	TRBD2	TGCGCCAGCAGCCAACGGGGGGGTAGCACAGATACGCAGTATTTT	CASSQRGGSTDTQYF
TRBV7-2	TRBJ1-4	.	.	TGTGCCAGCAGCACCCGGACAGCCTCCACTAATGAAAAACTGTTTTTT	CASSTRTASTNEKLFF
TRBV6-5	TRBJ1-1	medium-sized	.	TGTGCCAGCAGTTACTCGCGGGGAAACACTGAAGCTTTCTTT	CASSYSRGNTEAFF
TRBV28	TRBJ1-6	.	.	TGTGCCAGCAGTTTAAATCAGGGTAGCTCCTATAATTCACCCCTCCACTTT	CASSLNQGSSYNSPLHF
TRBV5-6	TRBJ2-7	few	TRBD1	TGTGCCAGCAGCCCACGGGGGACAGGGGTTCCCTACGAGCAGTACTTC	CASSPRGTGVPYEQYF
TRBV4-2	TRBJ1-3	many	.	TGTGCCAGCAGCCAAGGGGCCCAGGGCTCTGGAAACACCATATATTTT	CASSQGAQGSGNTIYF
TRBV6-6	TRBJ2-3	.	TRBD2	TGTGCCAGCATCCCCACTACGGGGGGTACAGATACGCAGTATTTT	CASIPTTGGTDTQYF
TRBV5-1	TRBJ1-4	.	.	TGCGCCAGCAGCGCCGGAGGGGAGAATGAAAAACTGTTTTTT	CASSAGGENEKLFF
TRBV6-5	TRBJ2-1	.	TRBD1	TGTGCCAGCAATAGTAACAGGGGACCCCATGAGCAGTTCTTC	CASNSNRGPHEQFF
TRBV10-3	TRBJ1-4	.	TRBD1	TGTGCCATCAGCACCGGACAGGGGGCCGAAAAACTGTTTTTT	CAISTGQGAEKLFF
TRBV7-2	TRBJ2-1	.	TRBD2	TGTGCCAGCAGCTTACGACCCGGGACTAGCGGGGGTTACAATGAGCAGTTCTTC	CASSLRPGTSGGYNEQFF
TRBV10-3	TRBJ2-1	.	TRBD2	TGTGCCATCAGTGAATGGGGCGGGGGGGCGGACCCTAACTCCTACAATGAGCAGTTCTTC	CAISEWGGGADPNSYNEQFF
TRBV5-6	TRBJ2-7	.	.	TGTGCCAGCAGCTTGGGGGGGCTTCGCTACGAGCAGTACTTC	CASSLGGLRYEQYF
TRBV9	TRBJ2-5	.	TRBD1	TGTGCCAGCAGCTTTTACGGACAGGGCGGGGAGACCCAGTACTTC	CASSFYGQGGETQYF
TRBV5-8	TRBJ2-1	.	.	TGTGCCAGCAGCTTGGGCTCCAGGGACACCTACAATGAGCAGTTCTTC	CASSLGSRDTYNEQFF
TRBV7-8	TRBJ1-2	.	TRBD1	TGTGCCAGCAGCTTATATACAGGGGACTATGGCTACACCTTC	CASSLYTGDYGYTF
TRBV7-3	TRBJ1-3	.	TRBD1	TGTGCCAGCAGCCCATCAGGGGGCTCTGGAAACACCATATATTTT	CASSPSGGSGNTIYF
TRBV5-1	TRBJ2-1	.	TRBD2	TGCGCCAGCAGCCTAGGGACTAGCGGGGATTTCTACAATGAGCAGTTCTTC	CASSLGTSGDFYNEQFF
TRBV27	TRBJ2-7	few	.	TGTGCCAGCAGTCCTTGGGCAGGGCAGGGTTACGAGCAGTACTTC	CASSPWAGQGYEQYF
TRBV19	TRBJ1-2	.	.	TGTGCCAGTAGTATAGAACCGGGATTTGGGGATGGCTACACCTTC	CASSIEPGFGDGYTF
TRBV7-6	TRBJ1-4	.	TRBD1	TGTGCCAGCAGCCGAAATCCGGGACAGGGGAATGAAAAACTGTTTTTT	CASSRNPGQGNEKLFF
TRBV11-3	TRBJ2-1	once	TRBD2	TGTGCCAGCAGCCCCTGGACTAGCGGGGGCGAGCAGTTCTTC	CASSPWTSGGEQFF
TRBV4-1	TRBJ1-2	.	TRBD1	TGCGCCAGCAGCCAAGAACAGGGGACCACCTATGGCTACACCTTC	CASSQEQGTTYGYTF
TRBV6-5	TRBJ2-2	few	TRBD1	TGTGCCAGCAGTTGGGGACAGCTCACCGGGGAGCTGTTTTTT	CASSWGQLTGELFF
TRBV28	TRBJ2-1	once	TRBD1	TGTGCCAGCACCTCGGACAGGGGATATGCTATGTACTGGAATGAGCAGTTCTTC	CASTSDRGYAMYWNEQFF
TRBV18	TRBJ1-1	once	.	TGTGCCAGCTCACCACAGCGGGAGAACACTGAAGCTTTCTTT	CASSPQRENTEAFF